The next 7 T cell receptor beta chains were all read from a single sample in a study of T cell repertoires in cytomegalovirus infection. These receptors have no identified antigens. TCRdb passed the reads through MiXCR, listing each CDR3 protein once. This table has 900,000 to 950,000 distinct CDR3 sequences, around 32% appearing once. Specimen: cultured CD8+ T cells from PBMCs, collected from culture after CMV antigen stimulation. Source of these receptors: a human donor in good health (CMV status not recorded). Some clones in this sample may be carry-over from other donors' samples.

This clonotype is termed medium-sized. CDR3 loop: CASSSGTSGGAGEQFF. The CDR3, as DNA: TGTGCCAGCAGCTCCGGGACTAGCGGGGGGGCCGGTGAGCAGTTCTTC. The chain employs TRBV7-2 and TRBJ2-1, with 16 bases aligning to TRBD2. This CDR3 spans 16 amino acids. CDR1 is SGHTA, CDR2 FQGNSA, per germline. Trimming took 4 bases from V and 9 from J; bases not matched to a gene: 6.

This clonotype was detected a few times. J is TRBJ2-5 and V is TRBV3-1; 7 bases are shared with TRBD2. The germline CDR1 and CDR2 sequences are LGHDT and YNNKEL (reference sequence). The CDR3 is made up of 15 amino acids. The V segment lost 1 base and the J segment 3 bases; nucleotides outside the gene matches: 5. In DNA, the CDR3 is TGTGCCAGCAGCCAAGTGTCAAGCGGGGAAGAGACCCAGTACTTC. Its translation is CASSQVSSGEETQYF.

The genes are TRBV6-2 or TRBV6-3 and TRBJ2-3; D may be TRBD2 (6 bases). Germline V gives CDR1 MNHEY, CDR2 SVGEGT. The CDR3 sequence is 15 residues long. Trimming stripped 6 bases from V and 4 bases from J, with 17 bases between. The CDR3 protein is CASRWGGSPADTQYF. CDR3 nucleotides: TGTGCCAGCAGATGGGGAGGTTCCCCGGCAGATACGCAGTATTTT.

With respect to this clonotype: An end of the junction does not agree with germline; a read error may underlie this. The rearrangement uses TRBV28 and TRBJ2-5; weak D call: TRBD1 (5 bases). The CDR3 runs to 14 residues. Germline CDR1 and CDR2: MDHEN and SYDVKM. CDR3: CASSPLSGQGTQYF. Written as DNA, the CDR3 is TGTGCCAGCAGTCCATTATCAGGGCAAGGGACCCAGTACTTC.

This chain joins TRBV6-6 and TRBJ1-5; the D gene is possibly TRBD1 (6 bases). Germline loops: CDR1 MNHNY, CDR2 SVGAGI (reference sequence). This CDR3 has 14 amino acids. V was clipped by 7 bases and J by 1 base, with 11 bases between them. CDR3 in amino acids: CASTEGGSNQPQHF. The CDR3 coding sequence is TGTGCCAGCACCGAGGGGGGGAGCAATCAGCCCCAGCATTTT.

Many counts were recorded for this clonotype. V usage is TRBV14 and J usage is TRBJ1-1; 8 nucleotides agree with TRBD1. Germline V gene sequence: CDR1 SGHDN, CDR2 FVKESK. The CDR3 spans 14 residues. V shed 4 bases and J 0 bases; nucleotides not matched to a gene: 1. CDR3 nucleotide sequence: TGTGCCAGCAGCCGGACAGGGATGAACACTGAAGCTTTCTTT. Protein product: CASSRTGMNTEAFF.

Ten or more counts support this clonotype. The genes are TRBV7-6 and TRBJ1-2; TRBD1 aligns across 7 bases. CDR1 is SGHVS, CDR2 FNYEAQ, per germline. The V segment lost 1 base and the J segment 1 base; nucleotides outside the gene matches: 6. CDR3 length: 16 amino acids. The CDR3 nucleotides are TGTGCCAGCAGCTTAGGGCCGGGACAGCTTAACTATGGCTACACCTTC. Translated: CASSLGPGQLNYGYTF.